This TCR beta chain is drawn from a study of blood T cells in healthy people across ages. About this clonotype itself: What it binds is unknown.

Primers used in a second PCR of roughly 7 to 12 cycles were a sample-barcoded 5' primer and a J-beta primer mix. TCRdb analysed the 5' RACE reads with MiXCR anew, one entry per CDR3 protein. The sample holds around 1,800,000 distinct CDR3 sequences, about 39% seen once. Notes on the study in general: It was held that the diversity estimates obtained from one million T cells were underestimates. More naive CD4+ cells and higher diversity marked long-lived donors relative to aged donors.

CDR1 and CDR2 (germline): SGHTA, FQGNSA. The CDR3 is made up of 14 amino acids. V was trimmed by 2 bases and J by 2 bases, leaving 9 bases between them. The V gene is TRBV7-2, the J gene TRBJ1-2; D ambiguous. The origin of this receptor is a human donor in good health. The sample was blood. The CDR3 reads CASSLNPHNYGYTF. The CDR3 DNA sequence: TGTGCCAGCAGCTTAAATCCGCACAACTATGGCTACACCTTC.